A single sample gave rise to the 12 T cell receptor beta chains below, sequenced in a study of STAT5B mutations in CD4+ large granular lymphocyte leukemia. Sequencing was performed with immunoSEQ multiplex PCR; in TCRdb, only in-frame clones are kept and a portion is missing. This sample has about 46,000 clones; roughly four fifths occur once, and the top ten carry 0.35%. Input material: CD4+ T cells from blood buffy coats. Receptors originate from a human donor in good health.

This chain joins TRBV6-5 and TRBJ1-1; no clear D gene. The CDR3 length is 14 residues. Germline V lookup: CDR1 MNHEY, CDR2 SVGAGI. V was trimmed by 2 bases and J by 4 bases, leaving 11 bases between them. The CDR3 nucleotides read TGTGCCAGCAGTTACAGGGTTGAAGGCACTGAAGCTTTCTTT. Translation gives CASSYRVEGTEAFF.

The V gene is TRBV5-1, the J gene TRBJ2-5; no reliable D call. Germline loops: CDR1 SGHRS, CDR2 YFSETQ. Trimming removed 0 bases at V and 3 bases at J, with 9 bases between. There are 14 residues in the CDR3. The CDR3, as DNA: TGCGCCAGCAGCTTGGGGTTGTCAAAAGAGACCCAGTACTTC. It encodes CASSLGLSKETQYF.

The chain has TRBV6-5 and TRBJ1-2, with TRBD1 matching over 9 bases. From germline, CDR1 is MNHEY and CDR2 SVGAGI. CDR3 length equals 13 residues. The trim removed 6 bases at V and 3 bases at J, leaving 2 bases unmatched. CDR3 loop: CASRRTGDYGYTF. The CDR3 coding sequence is TGTGCCAGCAGACGGACAGGGGACTATGGCTACACCTTC.

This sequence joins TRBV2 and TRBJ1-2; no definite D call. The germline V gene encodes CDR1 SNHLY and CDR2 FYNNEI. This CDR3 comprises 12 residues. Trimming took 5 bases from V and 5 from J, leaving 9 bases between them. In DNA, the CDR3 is TGTGCCAGCAGTTCAGGAGGGTATGGCTACACCTTC. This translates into CASSSGGYGYTF. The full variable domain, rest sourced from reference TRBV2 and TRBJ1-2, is EPEVTQTPSHQVTQMGQEVILRCVPISNHLYFYWYRQILGQKVEFLVSFYNNEISEKSEIFDDQFSVERPDGSNFTLKIRSTKLEDSAMYFCASSSGGYGYTFGSGTRLTVV.

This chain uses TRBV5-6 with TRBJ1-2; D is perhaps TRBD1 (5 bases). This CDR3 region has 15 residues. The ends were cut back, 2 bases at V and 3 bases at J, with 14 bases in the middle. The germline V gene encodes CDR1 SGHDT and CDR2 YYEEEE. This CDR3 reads CASSFDRGGDYGYTF. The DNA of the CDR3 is TGTGCCAGCAGCTTTGACCGGGGCGGGGACTATGGCTACACCTTC.

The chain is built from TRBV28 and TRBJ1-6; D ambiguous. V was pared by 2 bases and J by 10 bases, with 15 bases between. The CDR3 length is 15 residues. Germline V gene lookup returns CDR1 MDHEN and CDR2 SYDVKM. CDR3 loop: CASSLGGVKDSPLHF. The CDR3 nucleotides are TGTGCCAGCAGTTTAGGTGGGGTCAAGGACTCACCCCTCCACTTT.

The CDR3 sequence: CASSLASGRDTQYF. Written as DNA, the CDR3 is TGTGCCAGCAGCTTGGCTAGCGGGAGGGATACGCAGTATTTT. J is TRBJ2-3 and V is TRBV7-9; 11 bases are a match to TRBD2. Trimming took 3 bases from V and 6 from J; bases not matched to a gene: 2. Germline CDR1 reads SEHNR; CDR2 reads FQNEAQ (reference sequence). The CDR3 extends over 14 amino acids.

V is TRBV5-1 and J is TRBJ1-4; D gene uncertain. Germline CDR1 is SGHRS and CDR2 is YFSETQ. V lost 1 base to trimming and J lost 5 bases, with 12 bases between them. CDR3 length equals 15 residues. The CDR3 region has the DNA TGCGCCAGCAGCTTGACAGTCGGAAAAAATGAAAAACTGTTTTTT. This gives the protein CASSLTVGKNEKLFF.

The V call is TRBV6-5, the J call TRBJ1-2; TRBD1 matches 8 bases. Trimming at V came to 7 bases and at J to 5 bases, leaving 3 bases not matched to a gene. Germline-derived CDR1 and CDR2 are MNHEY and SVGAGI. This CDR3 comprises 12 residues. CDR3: CASTGGEYGYTF. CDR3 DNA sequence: TGTGCCAGCACAGGGGGCGAGTATGGCTACACCTTC.

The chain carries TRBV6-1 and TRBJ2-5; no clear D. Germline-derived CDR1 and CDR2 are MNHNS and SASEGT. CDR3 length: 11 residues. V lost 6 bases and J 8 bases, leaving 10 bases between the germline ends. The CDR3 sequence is CASRDRSTQYF. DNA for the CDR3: TGTGCCAGCAGGGATAGAAGTACCCAGTACTTC.

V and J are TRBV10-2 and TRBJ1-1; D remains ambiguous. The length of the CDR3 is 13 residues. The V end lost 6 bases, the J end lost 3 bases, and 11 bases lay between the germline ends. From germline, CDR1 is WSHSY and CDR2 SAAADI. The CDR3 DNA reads TGCGCCAGCAGGGTTACATTATACACTGAAGCTTTCTTT. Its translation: CASRVTLYTEAFF.

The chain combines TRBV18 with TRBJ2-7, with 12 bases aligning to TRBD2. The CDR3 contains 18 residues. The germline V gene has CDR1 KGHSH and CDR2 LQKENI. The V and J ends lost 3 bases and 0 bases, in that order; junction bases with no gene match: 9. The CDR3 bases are TGTGCCAGCTCACCCCCGGGACTAGCGGGTTACAGCTCCTACGAGCAGTACTTC. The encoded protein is CASSPPGLAGYSSYEQYF.